The clone carrying this T cell receptor beta chain was seen repeatedly, ten times or more. This record belongs to a study of human T cells and chemical hapten exposure. The overall study: Throughout the roughly 24-week study, diphenylcyclopropenone was applied weekly to the patients' scalps.

The sample's time point: pre-sensitization, week 0. The treatment was: therapeutic diphenylcyclopropenone sensitization with weekly scalp DPC. TCRdb reanalysed the RACE reads using MiXCR and keeps one entry per CDR3 protein. The sample carries under 50,000 distinct CDR3 sequences, 7.5% to 8% recorded once. Germline assignment: CDR1 SGHVS and CDR2 FQNEAQ. The CDR3 sequence is 15 residues long. Trimming cost V 1 base and J 3 bases; bases outside gene matches: 6. This rearrangement joins TRBV7-8 to TRBJ2-7; 7 bases match TRBD1. This clonotype was sampled from a woman aged 45 to 65 with alopecia areata. Some clones in this sample may be carry-over from other donors' samples. Here the sequenced sample was whole blood, taken in connection with sensitization to the hapten diphenylcyclopropenone (DPC). The CDR3 nucleotides read TGTGCCAGCAGCTTAGGCCCGGGACAGCACTACGAGCAGTACTTC. This codes for CASSLGPGQHYEQYF.